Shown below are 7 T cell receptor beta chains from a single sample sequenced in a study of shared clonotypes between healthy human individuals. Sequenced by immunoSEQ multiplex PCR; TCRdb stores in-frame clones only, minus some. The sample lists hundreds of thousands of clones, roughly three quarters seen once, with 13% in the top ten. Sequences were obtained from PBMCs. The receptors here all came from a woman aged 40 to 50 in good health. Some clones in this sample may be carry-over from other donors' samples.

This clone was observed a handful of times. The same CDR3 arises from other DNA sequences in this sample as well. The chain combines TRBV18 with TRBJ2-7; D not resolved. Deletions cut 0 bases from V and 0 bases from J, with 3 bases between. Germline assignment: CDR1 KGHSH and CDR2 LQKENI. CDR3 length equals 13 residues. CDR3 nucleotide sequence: TGTGCCAGCTCACCACCCTTCTCCTACGAGCAGTACTTC. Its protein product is CASSPPFSYEQYF.

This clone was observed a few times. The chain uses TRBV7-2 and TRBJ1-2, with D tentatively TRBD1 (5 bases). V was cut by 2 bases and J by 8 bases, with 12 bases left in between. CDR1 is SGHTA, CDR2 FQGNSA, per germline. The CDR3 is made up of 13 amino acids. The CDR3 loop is CASSLRDGAGYTF. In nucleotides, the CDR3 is TGTGCCAGCAGCTTACGGGACGGAGCCGGCTACACCTTC.

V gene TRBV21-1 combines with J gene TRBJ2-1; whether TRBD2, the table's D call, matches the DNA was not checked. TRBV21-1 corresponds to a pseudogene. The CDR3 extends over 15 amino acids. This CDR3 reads CASSFRLALMNEQFF. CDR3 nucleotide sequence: TGTGCCAGCAGCTTCCGACTAGCCCTAATGAATGAGCAGTTCTTC.

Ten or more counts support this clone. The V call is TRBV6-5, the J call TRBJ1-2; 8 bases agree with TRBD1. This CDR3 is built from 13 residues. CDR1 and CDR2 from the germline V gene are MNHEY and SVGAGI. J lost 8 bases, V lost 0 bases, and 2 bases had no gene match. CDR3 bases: TGTGCCAGCAGTTACTCGCAGGGGGCGGGCTACACCTTC. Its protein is CASSYSQGAGYTF.

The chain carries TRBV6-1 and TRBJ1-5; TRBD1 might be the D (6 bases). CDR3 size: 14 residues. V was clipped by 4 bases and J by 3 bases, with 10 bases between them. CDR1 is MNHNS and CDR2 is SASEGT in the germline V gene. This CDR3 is CASSGTANNQPQHF. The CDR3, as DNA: TGTGCCAGCAGTGGGACAGCCAACAATCAGCCCCAGCATTTT.

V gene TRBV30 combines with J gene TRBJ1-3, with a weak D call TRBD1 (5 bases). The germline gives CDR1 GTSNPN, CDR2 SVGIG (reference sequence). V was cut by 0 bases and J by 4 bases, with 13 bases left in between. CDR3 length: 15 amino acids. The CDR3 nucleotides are TGTGCCTGGAGTGTACGAGGGGCGTCGGGAAACACCATATATTTT. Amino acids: CAWSVRGASGNTIYF.

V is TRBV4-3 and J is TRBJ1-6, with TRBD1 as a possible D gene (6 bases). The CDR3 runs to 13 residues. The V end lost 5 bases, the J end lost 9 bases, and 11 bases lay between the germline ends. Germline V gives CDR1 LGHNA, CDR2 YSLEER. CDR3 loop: CASSYDRSSPLHF. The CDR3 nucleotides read TGCGCCAGCAGCTACGACAGGTCTTCACCCCTCCACTTT.